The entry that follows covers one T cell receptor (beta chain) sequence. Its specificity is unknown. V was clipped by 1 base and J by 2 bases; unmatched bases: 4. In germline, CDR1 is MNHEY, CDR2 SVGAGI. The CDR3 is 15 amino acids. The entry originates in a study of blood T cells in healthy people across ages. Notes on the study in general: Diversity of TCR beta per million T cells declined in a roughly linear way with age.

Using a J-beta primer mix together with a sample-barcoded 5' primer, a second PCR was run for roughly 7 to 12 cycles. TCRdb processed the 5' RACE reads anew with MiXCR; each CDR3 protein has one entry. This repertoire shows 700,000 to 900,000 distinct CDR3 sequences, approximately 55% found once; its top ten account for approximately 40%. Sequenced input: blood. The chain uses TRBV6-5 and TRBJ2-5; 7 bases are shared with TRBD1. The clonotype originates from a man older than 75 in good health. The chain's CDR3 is CASSYWDREQETQYF. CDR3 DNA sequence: TGTGCCAGCAGTTACTGGGACAGAGAACAAGAGACCCAGTACTTC.